This T cell receptor (beta chain) was captured by sequencing in a study of Graves' ophthalmopathy and Graves' hyperthyroidism. RNA transcripts were the template, and TCR beta CDR3 regions were amplified from them. After a first-round RT-PCR with HTBI primers, a second-round multiplex PCR was run. MiXCR, run by TCRdb on the multiplex PCR reads, gives a single entry per CDR3 protein. The table has about 210,000 distinct CDR3 sequences, approximately 28% seen once; the top ten hold about 9.1%. Germline CDR1 is ENHRY and CDR2 is SYGVKD. J lost 8 bases, V lost 4 bases, and 5 bases had no gene match. This CDR3 is built from 13 residues. Serum thyroxine and TRAb, along with clinical symptoms, thyroid ultrasound and orbital computed tomography, were what diagnosis relied on.

V and J are TRBV10-3 and TRBJ1-2; 9 nucleotides line up with TRBD1. The specimen was peripheral blood. The TCR sequence derives from a man aged 45 to 65 with Graves' ophthalmopathy. This CDR3 reads CAISAQGARGYTF. The CDR3 DNA sequence: TGTGCCATCAGTGCACAGGGGGCAAGGGGCTACACCTTC.